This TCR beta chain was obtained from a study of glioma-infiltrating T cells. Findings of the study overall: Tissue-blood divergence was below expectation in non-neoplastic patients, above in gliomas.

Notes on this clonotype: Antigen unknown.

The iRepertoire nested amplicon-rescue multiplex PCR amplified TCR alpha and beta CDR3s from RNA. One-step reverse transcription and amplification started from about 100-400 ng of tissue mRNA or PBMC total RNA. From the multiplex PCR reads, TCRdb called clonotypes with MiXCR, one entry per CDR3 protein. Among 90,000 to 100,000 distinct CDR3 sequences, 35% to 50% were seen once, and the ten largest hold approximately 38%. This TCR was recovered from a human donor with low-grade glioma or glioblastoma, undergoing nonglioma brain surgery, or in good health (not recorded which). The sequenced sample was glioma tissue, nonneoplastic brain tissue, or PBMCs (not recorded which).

This chain's CDR3 is CASSGGDGRKQFF. CDR3 DNA sequence: TGTGCCAGCAGTGGAGGGGACGGGAGGAAGCAGTTCTTC. The genes are TRBV2 and TRBJ2-1; TRBD2 agrees at 7 bases. V lost 4 bases, J lost 11 bases, and 8 bases stayed unmatched. Germline V CDR1 and CDR2: SNHLY, FYNNEI. CDR3 length equals 13 residues.